These 3 T cell receptor beta chains originate from one sample sequenced in a study of blood T cell repertoires in COVID-19 (dated by TCRdb to 2018 to 2021). Library preparation used the immunoSEQ multiplex PCR assay. As stored in TCRdb, this immuneACCESS dataset retains in-frame rearrangements with V and J assigned. A fraction of the clones does not appear; measured against another copy, unresolved V genes explain less than half of the discrepancy, and the remainder lacks a known reason. The sample profile shows around 200,000 clones; approximately 86% of them were found once. Approximately 10% of the sample rests with the top ten. The sample taken for sequencing was PBMCs or T cells enriched from blood (not recorded which). These receptors originate from a man aged 18 to 30 with acute COVID-19.

This chain connects TRBV19 to TRBJ2-7; TRBD2 matches 14 bases. The V segment lost 5 bases and the J segment 7 bases; nucleotides outside the gene matches: 7. The germline V gene has CDR1 LNHDA and CDR2 SQIVND (reference sequence). CDR3 length equals 15 residues. The CDR3 DNA follows: TGTGCCAGTAGTGCCGGACTAGCGGGAGGCGGTGAGCAGTACTTC. It codes for CASSAGLAGGGEQYF.

The chain combines TRBV6-5 with TRBJ1-1; TRBD1 aligns across 9 bases. The CDR3 loop spans 15 amino acids. Trimming removed 3 bases from V and 4 bases from J; junction bases left unmatched: 6. Per germline, CDR1 MNHEY and CDR2 SVGAGI. The CDR3 sequence: CASSYAGQGGTEAFF. CDR3 DNA: TGTGCCAGCAGTTATGCGGGACAGGGTGGCACTGAAGCTTTCTTT.

The chain has TRBV4-1 and TRBJ2-7, with D perhaps matching TRBD1 (7 bases). The CDR3 is 14 residues long. Trimming took off 1 base at V and 3 bases at J, with 10 bases between the two ends. In germline, CDR1 is MGHRA, CDR2 YSYEKL. CDR3 residues: CASSQAGGNYEQYF. CDR3 nucleotides: TGCGCCAGCAGCCAAGCAGGGGGGAACTACGAGCAGTACTTC.